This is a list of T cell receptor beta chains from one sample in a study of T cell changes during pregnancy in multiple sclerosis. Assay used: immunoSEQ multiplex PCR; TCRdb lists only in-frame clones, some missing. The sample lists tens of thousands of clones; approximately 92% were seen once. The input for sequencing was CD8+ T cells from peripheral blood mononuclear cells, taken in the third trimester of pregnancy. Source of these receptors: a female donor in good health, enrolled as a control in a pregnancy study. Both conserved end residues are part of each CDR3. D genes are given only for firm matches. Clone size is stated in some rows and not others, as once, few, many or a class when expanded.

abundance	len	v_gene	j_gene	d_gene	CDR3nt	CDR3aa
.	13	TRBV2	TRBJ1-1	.	TGTGCCAGCAGGTCTCTAGTAAACACTGAAGCTTTCTTT	CASRSLVNTEAFF
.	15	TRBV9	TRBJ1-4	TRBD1	TGTGCCAGCAGCGCTGGGACAGCAACTAATGAAAAACTGTTTTTT	CASSAGTATNEKLFF
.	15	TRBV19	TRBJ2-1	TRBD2	TGTGCCAGTACCGAAGAAGCGGGGGGTAGAAATGAGCAGTTCTTC	CASTEEAGGRNEQFF
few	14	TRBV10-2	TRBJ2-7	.	TGCGCCAGCAGGGACGAGTCGGGACTCTACGAGCAGTACTTC	CASRDESGLYEQYF
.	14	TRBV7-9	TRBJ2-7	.	TGTGCCAGCAGCTTAACTGGGCTGTCCTACGAGCAGTACTTC	CASSLTGLSYEQYF
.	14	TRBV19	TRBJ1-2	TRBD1	TGTGCCTCCAACCTACAGGGGGTAAACTATGGCTACACCTTC	CASNLQGVNYGYTF
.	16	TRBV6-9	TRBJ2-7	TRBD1	TGTGCCAGCAGAATACTCCGGGACAGGGAATCCTACGAGCAGTACTTC	CASRILRDRESYEQYF
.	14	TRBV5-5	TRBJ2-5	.	TGTGCCAGCAGTCCCCGGCAAGGGGAAGAGACCCAGTACTTC	CASSPRQGEETQYF
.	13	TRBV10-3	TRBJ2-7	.	TGTGCCACCCGGGGTCCGATGGGCTACGAGCAGTACTTC	CATRGPMGYEQYF
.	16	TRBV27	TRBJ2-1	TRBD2	TGTGCCAGCAGTTTATCCCCAGCGGGGATCTACAATGAGCAGTTCTTC	CASSLSPAGIYNEQFF
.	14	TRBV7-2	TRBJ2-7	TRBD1	TGTGCCAGCAGCCCGGGACAGGAACGCTACGAGCAGTACTTC	CASSPGQERYEQYF
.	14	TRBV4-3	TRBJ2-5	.	TGCGCCAGCAGCCAAGGGCGGGAAGAAGAGACCCAGTACTTC	CASSQGREEETQYF
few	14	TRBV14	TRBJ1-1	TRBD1	TGTGCCAGCAGAGGACAGGGGGCCCGCACTGAAGCTTTCTTT	CASRGQGARTEAFF
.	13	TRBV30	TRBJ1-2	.	TGTGCCTGGAGTGTACAGAGCAACTATGGCTACACCTTC	CAWSVQSNYGYTF
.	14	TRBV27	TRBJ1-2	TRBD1	TGTGCCAGCAAGACAGGGGCAGGTTTAGGTGGCTACACCTTC	CASKTGAGLGGYTF
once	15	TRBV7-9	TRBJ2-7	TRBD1	TGTGCCAGCAGCTCCGACAGGGGGGCGACCTACGAGCAGTACTTC	CASSSDRGATYEQYF
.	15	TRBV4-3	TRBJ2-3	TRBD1	TGCGCCAGCAGCCAAGTCTCAGGGGGCGAAGATACGCAGTATTTT	CASSQVSGGEDTQYF
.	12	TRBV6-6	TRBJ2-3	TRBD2	TGTGCCAGCCGGGGGGGAACAGATACGCAGTATTTT	CASRGGTDTQYF
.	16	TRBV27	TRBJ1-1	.	TGTGCCAGCAGTTTATACCGGGTATCCCCGAACACTGAAGCTTTCTTT	CASSLYRVSPNTEAFF
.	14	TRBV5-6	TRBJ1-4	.	TGTGCCAGCAGCTATGACAGGAGTAATGAAAAACTGTTTTTT	CASSYDRSNEKLFF
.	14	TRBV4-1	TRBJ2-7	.	TGCGCCAGCAGCCAAGCCCCAGGGGCCTACGAGCAGTACTTC	CASSQAPGAYEQYF
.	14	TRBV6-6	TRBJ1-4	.	TGTGCCAGCAGTGGAGGGGAGTCTATTGAAAAACTGTTTTTT	CASSGGESIEKLFF
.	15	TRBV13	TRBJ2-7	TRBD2	TGTGCCAGCAGCGATCAAACTAGCGGGTCCTACGAGCAGTACTTC	CASSDQTSGSYEQYF
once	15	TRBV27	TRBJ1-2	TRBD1	TGTGCCAGCAGTAATACCGGGACAGCAACGTATGGCTACACCTTC	CASSNTGTATYGYTF
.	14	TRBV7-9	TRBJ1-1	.	TGTGCCAGCAGTCTACAGGGAATCCCCCCTGAAGCTTTCTTT	CASSLQGIPPEAFF
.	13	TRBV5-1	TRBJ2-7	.	TGCGCCAGCAGCTCCATCCAGGGCTACGAGCAGTACTTC	CASSSIQGYEQYF
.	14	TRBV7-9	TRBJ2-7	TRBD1	TGTGCCACACCCGCGGGGACAGGGGGAATTGAGCAGTACTTC	CATPAGTGGIEQYF
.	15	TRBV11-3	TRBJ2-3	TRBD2	TGTGCCAGCAGCTTAGCGGGGGGGCATGGAGATACGCAGTATTTT	CASSLAGGHGDTQYF
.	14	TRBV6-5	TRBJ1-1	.	TGTGCCAGCAGTGACAGCCTCATGAACACTGAAGCTTTCTTT	CASSDSLMNTEAFF
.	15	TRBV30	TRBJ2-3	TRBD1	TGTGCCTGGAGTTCCGGGACAGCGCCCACAGATACGCAGTATTTT	CAWSSGTAPTDTQYF
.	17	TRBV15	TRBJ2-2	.	TGTGCCACCAGCAGACTTTTGGGACACTTAAACACCGGGGAGCTGTTTTTT	CATSRLLGHLNTGELFF
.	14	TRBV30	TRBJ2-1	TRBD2	TGTGCCTGGGTACTAGTAGCGGGGGGGCCTGAGCAGTTCTTC	CAWVLVAGGPEQFF